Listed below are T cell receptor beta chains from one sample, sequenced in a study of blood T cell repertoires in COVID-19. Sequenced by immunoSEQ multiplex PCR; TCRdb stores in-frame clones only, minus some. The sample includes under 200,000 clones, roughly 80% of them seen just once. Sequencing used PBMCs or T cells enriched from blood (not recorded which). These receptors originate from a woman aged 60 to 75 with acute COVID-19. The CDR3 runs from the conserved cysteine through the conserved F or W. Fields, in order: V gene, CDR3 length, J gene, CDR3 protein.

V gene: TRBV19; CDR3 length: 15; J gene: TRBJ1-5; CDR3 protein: CASRTDSGWGQPQHF
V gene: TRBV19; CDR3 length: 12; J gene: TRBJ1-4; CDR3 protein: CASSSQYEKLFF
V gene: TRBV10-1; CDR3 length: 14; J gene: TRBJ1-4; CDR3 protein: CASSPQGASEKLFF
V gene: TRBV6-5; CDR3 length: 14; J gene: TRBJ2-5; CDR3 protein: CASRPGTGKETQYF
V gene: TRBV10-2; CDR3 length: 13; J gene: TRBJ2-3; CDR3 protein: CASSEPGGTPGLF
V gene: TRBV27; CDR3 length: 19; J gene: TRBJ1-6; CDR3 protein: CASSLSILWGRERNSPLHF
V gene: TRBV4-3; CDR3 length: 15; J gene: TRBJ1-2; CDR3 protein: CASSQMTELNYGYTF
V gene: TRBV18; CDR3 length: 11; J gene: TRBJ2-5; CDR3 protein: CASSPRETQYF
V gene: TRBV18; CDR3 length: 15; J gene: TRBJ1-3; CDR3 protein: CASSTGHSSGNTIYF
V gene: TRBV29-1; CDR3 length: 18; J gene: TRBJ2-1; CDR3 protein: CSHVRGTSGGHIGNEQFF
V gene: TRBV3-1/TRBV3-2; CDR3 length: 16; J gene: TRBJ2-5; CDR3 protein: CASSQGTSGLQETQYF
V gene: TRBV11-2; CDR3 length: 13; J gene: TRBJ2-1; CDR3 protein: CASSPGEWYEQFF
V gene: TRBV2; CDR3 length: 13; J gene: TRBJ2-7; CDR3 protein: CASRETAPGEQYF
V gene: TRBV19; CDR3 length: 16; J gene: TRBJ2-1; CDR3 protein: CASSISASGGLNEQFF
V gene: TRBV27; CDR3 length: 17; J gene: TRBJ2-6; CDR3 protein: CASSLLGDRAGANVLTF
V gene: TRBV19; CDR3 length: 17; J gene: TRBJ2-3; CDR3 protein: CASSIRTSGGPTDTQYF
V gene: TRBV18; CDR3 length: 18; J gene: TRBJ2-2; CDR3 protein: CASSAPLGGASRTGELFF
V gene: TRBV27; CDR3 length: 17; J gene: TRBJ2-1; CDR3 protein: CASSPITDLSSYNEQFF
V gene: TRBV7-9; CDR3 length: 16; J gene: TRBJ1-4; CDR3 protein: CASSPVQGGLVEKLFF
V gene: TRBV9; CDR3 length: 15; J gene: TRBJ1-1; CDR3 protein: CASSVAGTTNTEAFF
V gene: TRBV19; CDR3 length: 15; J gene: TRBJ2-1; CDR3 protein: CASSLQAGPYNEQFF
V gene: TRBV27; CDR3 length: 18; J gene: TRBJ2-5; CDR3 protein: CASSLTPPIRPPVETQYF
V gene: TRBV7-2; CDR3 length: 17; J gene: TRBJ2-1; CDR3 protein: CASSFSLAGGSYNEQFF
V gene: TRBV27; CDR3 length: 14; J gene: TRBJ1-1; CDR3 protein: CASRRGGANTEAFF
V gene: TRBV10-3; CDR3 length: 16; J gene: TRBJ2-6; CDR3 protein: CAISLAGGDGANVLTF
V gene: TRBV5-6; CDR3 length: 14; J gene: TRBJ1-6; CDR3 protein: CASSLGQMDSPLHF
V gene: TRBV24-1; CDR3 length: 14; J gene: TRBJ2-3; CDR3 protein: CATSDGGRADTQYF
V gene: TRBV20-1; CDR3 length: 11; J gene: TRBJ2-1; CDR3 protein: CSARAIWEQFF
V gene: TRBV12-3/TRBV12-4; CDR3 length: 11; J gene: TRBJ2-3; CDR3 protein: CASSPSGAQYF
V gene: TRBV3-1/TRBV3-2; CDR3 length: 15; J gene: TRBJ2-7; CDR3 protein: CASSQDWGGSYEQYF
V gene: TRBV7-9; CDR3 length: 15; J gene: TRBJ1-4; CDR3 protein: CASSSRGIANEKLFF
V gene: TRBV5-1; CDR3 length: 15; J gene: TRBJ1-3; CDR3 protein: CASSFGTGAGNTIYF
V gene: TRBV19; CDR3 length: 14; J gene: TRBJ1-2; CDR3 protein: CASSRQLNNYGYTF
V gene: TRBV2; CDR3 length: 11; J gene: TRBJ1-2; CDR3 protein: CALQVSPGYTF
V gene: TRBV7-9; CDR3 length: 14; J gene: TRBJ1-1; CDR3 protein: CAGVNAGVGTEAFF
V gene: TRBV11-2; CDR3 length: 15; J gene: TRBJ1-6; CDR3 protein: CASSPRVGQGSPLHF
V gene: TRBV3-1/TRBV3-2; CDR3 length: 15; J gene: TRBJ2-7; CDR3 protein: CASSESGTGIDEQYF
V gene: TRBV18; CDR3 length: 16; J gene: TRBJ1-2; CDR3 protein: CASSLATGQVGYGYTF
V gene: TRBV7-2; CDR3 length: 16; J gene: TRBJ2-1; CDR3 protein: CASSLMSGVSYNEQFF
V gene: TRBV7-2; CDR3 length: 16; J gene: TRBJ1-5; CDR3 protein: CASSLGQAGVNQPQHF
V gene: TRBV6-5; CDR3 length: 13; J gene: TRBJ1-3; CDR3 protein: CASRQGAGNTIYF
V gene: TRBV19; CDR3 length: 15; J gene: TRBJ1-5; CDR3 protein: CASSALLRINQPQHF
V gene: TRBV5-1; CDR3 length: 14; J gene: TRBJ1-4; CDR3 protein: CASRDSSPFEKLFF
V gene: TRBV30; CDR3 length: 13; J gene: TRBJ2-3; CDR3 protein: CAWSPSGTDTQYF
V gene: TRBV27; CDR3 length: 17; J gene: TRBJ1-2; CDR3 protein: CASSDLPGTRNNYGYTF
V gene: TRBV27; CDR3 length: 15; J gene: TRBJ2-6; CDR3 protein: CASSYRGPGANVLTF
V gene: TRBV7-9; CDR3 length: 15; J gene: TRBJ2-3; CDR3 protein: CASSSTGTSTDTQYF
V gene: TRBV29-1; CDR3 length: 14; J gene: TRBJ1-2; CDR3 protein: CSVVAEAFNYGYTF
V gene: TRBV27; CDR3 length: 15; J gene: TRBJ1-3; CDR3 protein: CASSLAQGAGNTIYF
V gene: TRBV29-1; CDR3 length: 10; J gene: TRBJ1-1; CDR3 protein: CSVLHTEAFF
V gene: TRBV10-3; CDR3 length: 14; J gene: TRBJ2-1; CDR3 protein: CAISEQGKYNEQFF
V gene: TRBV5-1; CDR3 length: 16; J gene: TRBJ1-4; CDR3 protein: CASSPPGRGGSEKLFF
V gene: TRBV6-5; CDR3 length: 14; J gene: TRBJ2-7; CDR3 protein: CATTPFLAAHEQYF